Each of the 17 T cell receptor beta chains below was sequenced from the same sample in a study of blood T cell repertoires in COVID-19. Assay used: immunoSEQ multiplex PCR; TCRdb lists only in-frame clones, some missing. Of around 160,000 clones in the sample, more than 70% are singletons; the top ten hold 13%. The sequencing sample was made of peripheral blood. Receptors originate from a man in his 60s with active or convalescent COVID-19.

A word on this clone: One end of the junction varies from germline; a read error may be responsible. This chain uses TRBV29-1 with TRBJ1-2, with 8 bases matching TRBD1. The CDR3 extends over 11 amino acids. CDR1 is SQVTM, CDR2 ANQGSEA, per germline. For the CDR3, the DNA is TGCAGCGCGGAGGGACAGGATCGGCTTTTCTTC. It encodes CSAEGQDRLFF.

Here the CDR3 reads CASSQGTREGNEQFF. CDR3 DNA sequence: TGTGCCAGCAGCCAAGGGACTAGGGAGGGCAATGAGCAGTTCTTC. The chain joins TRBV14 to TRBJ2-1, with TRBD2 matching over 7 bases. CDR3 size: 15 residues. Unmatched junction bases numbered 6, after V lost 1 base and J lost 6 bases. The germline CDR1 and CDR2 sequences are SGHDN and FVKESK.

This chain joins TRBV18 and TRBJ2-1; D is possibly TRBD1 (6 bases). Looked up from germline, CDR1 is KGHSH and CDR2 is LQKENI. The V gene lost 3 bases and the J gene lost 10 bases, with 16 bases spanning the gap. This CDR3 has 14 amino acids. CDR3 nucleotides: TGTGCCAGCTCACCCCAGTTAGGACAGACAGAGCAGTTCTTC. Protein: CASSPQLGQTEQFF.

This chain uses TRBV18 with TRBJ1-1, with D unclear. Germline CDR1 and CDR2: KGHSH and LQKENI. The CDR3 length is 14 residues. Trimming pared 0 bases from V and 1 base from J, leaving 6 bases between. The DNA for the CDR3 is TGTGCCAGCTCACCACCGACGGGGAACACTGAAGCTTTCTTT. Protein sequence: CASSPPTGNTEAFF.

V usage is TRBV2 and J usage is TRBJ2-5; the D is unclear. Germline CDR1 is SNHLY and CDR2 is FYNNEI. The V end was cut by 3 bases, the J end by 5 bases, with 4 bases between. This CDR3 spans 11 amino acids. The CDR3 protein is CASSEEETQYF. The DNA for the CDR3 is TGTGCCAGCAGTGAGGAGGAGACCCAGTACTTC.

CDR3 sequence (DNA): TGTGCCAGCAGTTCTCAGGGAATATATCAAGAGACCCAGTACTTC. The encoded protein is CASSSQGIYQETQYF. V and J are TRBV6-5 and TRBJ2-5; D possibly corresponds to TRBD1 (5 bases). V was trimmed by 4 bases and J by 2 bases, leaving 14 bases between them. Germline lookup yields CDR1 MNHEY and CDR2 SVGAGI. The CDR3 length is 15 residues.

The V call is TRBV10-3, the J call TRBJ1-5, with 7 positions matching TRBD1. Germline CDR1 and CDR2: ENHRY and SYGVKD. V lost 6 bases and J lost 6; bases outside the gene matches: 11. There are 15 residues in the CDR3. CDR3 loop: CAISADRTGLQPQHF. In nucleotides, the CDR3 is TGTGCCATCAGCGCTGACAGGACAGGCCTTCAGCCCCAGCATTTT.

This clone has only a few counts. The chain recombines TRBV5-1 with TRBJ2-2; D remains unclear. The CDR3 length is 16 residues. In germline, CDR1 is SGHRS, CDR2 YFSETQ. Trimming shortened V by 4 bases and J by 4 bases, and 17 bases separated the two germline ends. The CDR3 DNA follows: TGCGCCAGCAGCCCCATCCTCCGACGGAGCACCGGGGAGCTGTTTTTT. It codes for CASSPILRRSTGELFF.

The rearrangement joins TRBV9 to TRBJ2-1; D ambiguous. The germline V gene encodes CDR1 SGDLS and CDR2 YYNGEE. The V and J ends lost 3 bases and 5 bases respectively, with 15 bases between them. This CDR3 is 15 amino acids long. The DNA for the CDR3 is TGTGCCAGCAGCGGCCTTCGACCCCGGGACAATGAGCAGTTCTTC. Its protein is CASSGLRPRDNEQFF.

The chain has TRBV4-2 and TRBJ2-7, with 8 bases that match TRBD2. This CDR3 is built from 16 residues. Germline V lookup: CDR1 LGHNA, CDR2 YNFKEQ. Germline trimming cut 4 bases from V and 1 base from J; bases unmatched to any gene: 9. The CDR3 nucleotides read TGTGCCAGCAGCCCCGAAACGGGAGGGGGGTCCTACGAGCAGTACTTC. Protein sequence: CASSPETGGGSYEQYF.

The chain has TRBV19 and TRBJ1-5; D is possibly TRBD1 (6 bases). This CDR3 has 15 residues. CDR1 and CDR2 from the germline V gene are LNHDA and SQIVND (reference sequence). The germline V and J ends were trimmed by 0 bases and 7 bases, with 13 bases remaining between them. CDR3 DNA: TGTGCCAGTAGTATAGATTCGAGGGGGAGACAGCCCCAGCATTTT. Translation: CASSIDSRGRQPQHF.

V and J are TRBV24-1 and TRBJ2-7, with TRBD1 identical over 9 bases. The V and J ends lost 4 bases and 0 bases, in that order; junction bases with no gene match: 9. Germline CDR1 reads KGHDR; CDR2 reads SFDVKD. The CDR3 has 17 residues. CDR3 coding DNA: TGTGCCACCAGTGACCCGAGTCCGGGACAGGGCTCCTACGAGCAGTACTTC. This translates into CATSDPSPGQGSYEQYF.

J is TRBJ2-1 and V is TRBV3-1 (or the pseudogene TRBV3-2), with D perhaps TRBD2 (6 bases). CDR1 and CDR2 (germline): LGHDT, YNNKEL (reference sequence). Between the trimmed V and J ends, which lost 1 base and 4 bases, there was a span of 14 bases. CDR3 length equals 16 residues. CDR3 amino acids: CASSQVSRDLYNEQFF. CDR3 nucleotide sequence: TGTGCCAGCAGCCAAGTGTCCCGGGACTTATACAATGAGCAGTTCTTC.

The CDR3: CSVVPGRTEAFF. CDR3 nucleotide sequence: TGCAGCGTTGTCCCAGGGAGGACTGAAGCTTTCTTT. The V gene is TRBV29-1, the J gene TRBJ1-1; TRBD1 is a possible D gene (5 bases). The CDR3 is made up of 12 amino acids. Germline V gene sequence: CDR1 SQVTM, CDR2 ANQGSEA. Trimming took off 4 bases at V and 5 bases at J, with 11 bases between the two ends. The variable domain in full, completed from reference TRBV29-1 and TRBJ1-1, reads SAVISQKPSRDICQRGTSLTIQCQVDSQVTMMFWYRQQPGQSLTLIATANQGSEATYESGFVIDKFPISRPNLTFSTLTVSNMSPEDSSIYLCSVVPGRTEAFFGQGTRLTVV.

The chain recombines TRBV30 with TRBJ1-4; TRBD1 aligns across 7 bases. V lost 3 bases and J lost 5; bases outside the gene matches: 3. The CDR3 runs 13 residues. Germline V gene sequence: CDR1 GTSNPN, CDR2 SVGIG (reference sequence). CDR3 protein: CAWSLTGNEKLFF. As DNA, the CDR3 is TGTGCCTGGAGCCTGACAGGGAATGAAAAACTGTTTTTT.

V gene TRBV13 combines with J gene TRBJ1-5; 9 bases fit TRBD1. Per the germline V gene, CDR1 is PRHDT and CDR2 is FYEKMQ (reference sequence). Trimming took 3 bases from V and 7 from J; bases not matched to a gene: 13. This CDR3 contains 17 residues. The CDR3 loop is CASSFGKNRGLGQPQHF. CDR3 nucleotides: TGTGCCAGCAGCTTCGGAAAGAACAGGGGGCTAGGGCAGCCCCAGCATTTT. Complete variable domain (other parts from reference TRBV13 and TRBJ1-5): AAGVIQSPRHLIKEKRETATLKCYPIPRHDTVYWYQQGPGQDPQFLISFYEKMQSDKGSIPDRFSAQQFSDYHSELNMSSLELGDSALYFCASSFGKNRGLGQPQHFGDGTRLSIL.

The chain carries TRBV29-1 and TRBJ1-2, with 7 nucleotides matching TRBD1. CDR3 length equals 12 residues. Per the germline V gene, CDR1 is SQVTM and CDR2 is ANQGSEA. Losses at the gene ends were 2 bases for V and 3 bases for J; bases not matched to a gene: 0. CDR3 in DNA: TGCAGCGTTGAACAGGGGGACTATGGCTACACCTTC. Residues: CSVEQGDYGYTF.